This is a list of T cell receptor beta chains from one sample in a study of TIL therapy for anti-PD-1-resistant metastatic lung cancer. Profiled with immunoSEQ multiplex PCR; TCRdb holds only in-frame clones, not every one. Counted here are approximately 50,000 clones, 70% to 85% occurring once; the ten biggest clones make up about 16%. This material consisted of blood, taken at baseline. These receptors were collected from a man aged 65 to 79 with non-small cell lung cancer. The CDR3 runs from the conserved cysteine through the conserved F or W. Fields, in order: V gene, J gene, clone size, D gene, CDR3 DNA, CDR3 protein. The D gene is left open where the match is weak. A clone size is listed for some rows: how often the clone was seen (once, few, many), or a class if it is expanded.

v_gene: TRBV27
j_gene: TRBJ2-7
abundance: NA
d_gene: TRBD2
CDR3nt: TGTGCCAGCAGTTTGGGGGAGGGTTCCTACGAGCAGTACTTC
CDR3aa: CASSLGEGSYEQYF

v_gene: TRBV2
j_gene: TRBJ2-3
abundance: NA
d_gene: TRBD2
CDR3nt: TGTGCCAGCAGCCGTCTAGCGGGAGACACAGATACGCAGTATTTT
CDR3aa: CASSRLAGDTDTQYF

v_gene: TRBV6-5
j_gene: TRBJ2-3
abundance: NA
d_gene: NA
CDR3nt: TGTGCCAGCGGGAGGGGGCGGGATACGCAGTATTTT
CDR3aa: CASGRGRDTQYF

v_gene: TRBV7-9
j_gene: TRBJ2-6
abundance: few
d_gene: NA
CDR3nt: TGTGCCAGCAGTTCAGGGGACTCTGGGGCCAACGTCCTGACTTTC
CDR3aa: CASSSGDSGANVLTF

v_gene: TRBV20-1
j_gene: TRBJ2-1
abundance: NA
d_gene: NA
CDR3nt: TGCAGTGCTCTTGAGCAGTTCTTC
CDR3aa: CSALEQFF

v_gene: TRBV30
j_gene: TRBJ1-1
abundance: NA
d_gene: TRBD1
CDR3nt: TGTGCCTGGAGTCGTCCCGGGACAGGGAAGAACACTGAAGCTTTCTTT
CDR3aa: CAWSRPGTGKNTEAFF

v_gene: TRBV5-8
j_gene: TRBJ1-1
abundance: NA
d_gene: TRBD1
CDR3nt: TGTGCCAGCAGCGCCAACAGGGGCCCGCGGACTGAAGCTTTCTTT
CDR3aa: CASSANRGPRTEAFF

v_gene: TRBV7-3
j_gene: TRBJ1-2
abundance: NA
d_gene: NA
CDR3nt: TGTGCCAGCAGCTTAACGAATCAGGGGACTGGCTACACCTTC
CDR3aa: CASSLTNQGTGYTF

v_gene: TRBV28
j_gene: TRBJ2-7
abundance: NA
d_gene: NA
CDR3nt: TGTGCCAGCAGTTTAAGGGTAGGCGAGCAGTACTTC
CDR3aa: CASSLRVGEQYF

v_gene: TRBV4-1
j_gene: TRBJ1-6
abundance: few
d_gene: NA
CDR3nt: TGCGCCAGCAGCTCCCTGACAGGCCTCGATAATTCACCCCTCCACTTT
CDR3aa: CASSSLTGLDNSPLHF